This TCR beta chain was documented in a study of blood T cells in healthy people across ages. Together with a sample-barcoded 5' primer, a J-beta primer mix was included in a second PCR lasting roughly 6 to 12 cycles. Every sample returned 2.5 million or more CDR3-containing paired-end reads. TCRdb reprocessed the 5' RACE reads with MiXCR, giving one entry per CDR3 protein. Among around 600,000 distinct CDR3 sequences listed, 40% to 55% were seen once. Donors were healthy Caucasian individuals from Russia aged roughly 6 to 90. The sample, approximately 10 milliliters of peripheral blood, was drawn from each donor. This receptor was taken from an older man in good health. The sample was blood.

The CDR3 DNA reads TGTGCCAGCAGCCTCACCCCGGGGCGGGGCTCACATGAGCAGTTCTTC. Amino acid sequence: CASSLTPGRGSHEQFF. V and J are TRBV27 and TRBJ2-1; a possible D gene is TRBD2 (6 bases). The V gene lost 6 bases and the J gene lost 8 bases, with 23 bases spanning the gap. From germline, CDR1 is MNHEY and CDR2 SMNVEV (reference sequence). The CDR3 length is 16 residues.